The 27 T cell receptor beta chains below all came from one sample that was sequenced in a study of shared clonotypes between healthy human individuals. The repertoire was sequenced with immunoSEQ multiplex PCR; TCRdb's copy has only in-frame clones and lacks some. The profile shows fewer than 1.8 million clones, around 98.5% of them singletons. Sequencing was carried out using naive CD4+ T cells sorted from blood. Regarding subset: CD45RA+ positively selected. Every receptor here comes from a man aged 25-45 years in good health.

The V call is TRBV7-3, the J call TRBJ2-5; D is uncertain. The V end was cut by 4 bases, the J end by 0 bases, with 6 bases between. The CDR3 is 13 amino acids. CDR1 is SGHTA and CDR2 is FQGTGA in the germline V gene. The CDR3 is CASSYGNQETQYF. CDR3 nucleotide sequence: TGTGCCAGCAGCTACGGAAACCAAGAGACCCAGTACTTC.

As regards this clone: At the DNA level, this CDR3 is encoded by other sequences in the same sample as well. The rearrangement joins TRBV6-6 to TRBJ1-5; D uncertain. The CDR3 is made up of 13 amino acids. CDR1 is MNHNY and CDR2 is SVGAGI in the germline V gene (reference sequence). Trimming took 3 bases from V and 4 from J, leaving 7 bases between them. Written as DNA, the CDR3 is TGTGCCAGCAGTTATTTGGGAAATCAGCCCCAGCATTTT. Translating it yields CASSYLGNQPQHF.

The genes are TRBV9 and TRBJ2-1, with 14 bases lining up with TRBD2. Unmatched junction bases numbered 4, after V lost 1 base and J lost 7 bases. The CDR3 loop spans 16 amino acids. Germline values: CDR1 SGDLS, CDR2 YYNGEE. CDR3 sequence (DNA): TGTGCCAGCAGCGTATCGGGACTAGCGGGAGTTAATGAGCAGTTCTTC. Protein product: CASSVSGLAGVNEQFF.

The CDR3: CASSPPGLAGGEQYF. The CDR3 nucleotides are TGTGCCAGCTCACCTCCGGGACTAGCGGGAGGTGAGCAGTACTTC. This chain uses TRBV18 with TRBJ2-7; 15 bases agree with TRBD2. Germline V gives CDR1 KGHSH, CDR2 LQKENI. V shed 3 bases, J shed 7 bases, and the junction held 4 bases outside the gene matches. The CDR3 is made up of 15 amino acids.

The chain has TRBV4-3 and TRBJ2-7, with a possible D match to TRBD1 (6 bases). The CDR3 totals 12 residues. V shed 8 bases and J shed 6 bases, with 14 bases lying between them. Germline V lookup: CDR1 LGHNA, CDR2 YSLEER. The CDR3 spells CASGGPRGEQYF. Here the CDR3 DNA reads TGCGCCAGCGGCGGGCCCAGGGGCGAGCAGTACTTC.

The CDR3 loop reads CATSSPGLASYEQYF. CDR3 sequence (DNA): TGTGCCACCAGCAGTCCGGGACTCGCGTCCTACGAGCAGTACTTC. The genes are TRBV15 and TRBJ2-7; weak D call: TRBD2 (6 bases). The CDR3 is 15 residues long. Trimming took 3 bases from V and 1 from J, leaving 13 bases between them. The V gene's germline CDR1 is LNHNV and CDR2 YYDKDF (reference sequence).

J is TRBJ1-5 and V is TRBV21-1. TRBV21-1 is shown as a pseudogene. This CDR3 comprises 19 residues. This chain's CDR3 is CASSKSTDEEMSSNQPQHF. The CDR3 bases are TGTGCCAGCAGCAAGTCTACGGACGAAGAGATGAGCAGCAATCAGCCCCAGCATTTT.

This rearrangement joins TRBV11-2 to TRBJ1-1; 8 nucleotides match TRBD1. This CDR3 spans 14 amino acids. Germline loops: CDR1 SGHAT, CDR2 FQNNGV. V gave up 2 bases and J gave up 7 bases; unmatched junction bases: 6. CDR3 DNA sequence: TGTGCCAGCAGCTTAACAGGGGGGAGAAGTGAAGCTTTCTTT. It encodes CASSLTGGRSEAFF. The full variable domain, completed using reference TRBV11-2 and TRBJ1-1, is EAGVAQSPRYKIIEKRQSVAFWCNPISGHATLYWYQQILGQGPKLLIQFQNNGVVDDSQLPKDRFSAERLKGVDSTLKIQPAKLEDSAVYLCASSLTGGRSEAFFGQGTRLTVV.

The V gene is TRBV28, the J gene TRBJ1-2; TRBD1 is a possible D gene (6 bases). The CDR3 has 15 residues. Per germline, CDR1 MDHEN and CDR2 SYDVKM. The germline V and J ends were trimmed by 8 bases and 4 bases, with 20 bases remaining between them. The DNA of the CDR3 is TGTGCCAGCTACCAGACGGGACAAAAGGGCTATGGCTACACCTTC. The encoded protein is CASYQTGQKGYGYTF.

The rearrangement joins TRBV5-1 to TRBJ2-3; D gene uncertain. CDR3 length: 12 residues. Trimming cost V 2 bases and J 7 bases, with 8 bases left between them. Germline CDR1 and CDR2: SGHRS and YFSETQ. The CDR3: CASSLRLNTQYF. The DNA of the CDR3 is TGCGCCAGCAGCTTACGGCTTAATACGCAGTATTTT.

V usage is TRBV29-1 and J usage is TRBJ2-3, with unresolved D. This CDR3 is built from 13 residues. In germline, CDR1 is SQVTM, CDR2 ANQGSEA. Trimming left V 4 bases short and J 2 bases short, with 10 bases between. As DNA, the CDR3 is TGCAGCGTTGGGGTGGGTGTCACAGATACGCAGTATTTT. Amino acids: CSVGVGVTDTQYF.

The count of this clone is one. The chain recombines TRBV29-1 with TRBJ1-2; D remains ambiguous. Looked up from germline, CDR1 is SQVTM and CDR2 is ANQGSEA. This CDR3 is built from 15 residues. With 3 bases removed from V and 4 bases from J, the gap between germline ends came to 18 bases. The CDR3 region has the DNA TGCAGCGTTGACCCCTCCCCTCCGTACCGCTATGGCTACACCTTC. It is translated as CSVDPSPPYRYGYTF.

The chain joins TRBV2 to TRBJ2-7, with 10 bases matching TRBD2. With 0 bases clipped from V and 6 bases from J, the junction kept 8 bases outside the gene matches. Germline-derived CDR1 and CDR2 are SNHLY and FYNNEI. The CDR3 extends over 16 amino acids. Here the CDR3 DNA reads TGTGCCAGCAGTGAAGCGTTAGCGGGAGGCGGCTCCGAGCAGTACTTC. Translation gives CASSEALAGGGSEQYF. Looking up the rest from reference TRBV2 and TRBJ2-7 gives the full variable domain: EPEVTQTPSHQVTQMGQEVILRCVPISNHLYFYWYRQILGQKVEFLVSFYNNEISEKSEIFDDQFSVERPDGSNFTLKIRSTKLEDSAMYFCASSEALAGGGSEQYFGPGTRLTVT.

V and J are TRBV29-1 and TRBJ2-3; 11 bases fit TRBD2. The V and J ends lost 0 bases and 5 bases, in that order; junction bases with no gene match: 10. The CDR3 contains 17 residues. Looked up from germline, CDR1 is SQVTM and CDR2 is ANQGSEA. DNA of the CDR3: TGCAGCGTTGAAGATATAGCGGGAGGGCCTCATAAAGATACGCAGTATTTT. It is translated as CSVEDIAGGPHKDTQYF.

This chain joins TRBV27 and TRBJ2-3; the D is unclear. V shed 7 bases and J shed 1 base, with 9 bases lying between them. CDR3 length: 13 residues. The V gene's germline CDR1 is MNHEY and CDR2 SMNVEV (reference sequence). CDR3: CASMQFGTDTQYF. The CDR3 region has the DNA TGTGCCAGCATGCAGTTTGGCACAGATACGCAGTATTTT.

The chain is built from TRBV28 and TRBJ2-1; TRBD2 matches 11 bases. The V and J ends lost 4 bases and 5 bases, in that order; junction bases with no gene match: 7. The CDR3 contains 16 residues. CDR1 and CDR2 from the germline V gene are MDHEN and SYDVKM. The CDR3 spells CASSSITSGGNNEQFF. The CDR3 region has the DNA TGTGCCAGCAGTTCCATCACTAGCGGGGGTAACAATGAGCAGTTCTTC.

The chain has TRBV28 and TRBJ2-1, with D unresolved. V lost 1 base and J 4 bases, leaving 26 bases between the germline ends. This CDR3 has 20 amino acids. Germline CDR1 reads MDHEN; CDR2 reads SYDVKM. This CDR3 reads CASSLSFPKAQFRGYNEQFF. CDR3 coding DNA: TGTGCCAGCAGTTTATCATTTCCAAAGGCGCAATTTCGTGGATACAATGAGCAGTTCTTC.

CDR3 bases: TGTGCCAGCTCACGTTTGGTGGCTAGCGGTCCCGAGAGCTCCTACAATGAGCAGTTCTTC. This gives the protein CASSRLVASGPESSYNEQFF. The chain carries TRBV18 and TRBJ2-1; 7 nucleotides agree with TRBD2. From germline, CDR1 is KGHSH and CDR2 LQKENI. The CDR3 consists of 20 residues. The ends lost 4 bases at V and 0 bases at J; junction bases unmatched: 18.

The chain uses TRBV7-2 and TRBJ2-5; D not certain. The CDR3 sequence is 15 residues long. Trimming removed 0 bases at V and 4 bases at J, with 12 bases between. The germline gives CDR1 SGHTA, CDR2 FQGNSA. The CDR3 reads CASSLAPGRRETQYF. The DNA for the CDR3 is TGTGCCAGCAGCTTAGCGCCTGGACGGCGAGAGACCCAGTACTTC.

The chain employs TRBV15 and TRBJ2-7; possibly TRBD1 or TRBD2 for D (5 bases each). Between the trimmed V and J ends, which lost 1 base and 5 bases, there was a span of 21 bases. The length of the CDR3 is 17 residues. The V gene's germline CDR1 is LNHNV and CDR2 YYDKDF (reference sequence). The chain's CDR3 is CATSRVGDHLGFDEQYF. The CDR3 region has the DNA TGTGCCACCAGCAGAGTGGGGGATCATCTGGGGTTCGACGAGCAGTACTTC.

The V and J genes are TRBV28 and TRBJ1-4; 8 bases match TRBD1. CDR1 is MDHEN and CDR2 is SYDVKM in the germline V gene. The trim removed 8 bases at V and 3 bases at J, leaving 2 bases unmatched. The CDR3 covers 13 residues. The CDR3 is CASEDRANEKLFF. The DNA for the CDR3 is TGTGCCAGCGAGGACAGGGCTAATGAAAAACTGTTTTTT.

This clone was picked up one time. The chain carries TRBV6-1 and TRBJ1-2; 7 positions agree with TRBD1. The CDR3 is made up of 14 amino acids. V shed 4 bases and J 2 bases; nucleotides not matched to a gene: 4. Germline CDR1 is MNHNS and CDR2 is SASEGT. Here the CDR3 reads CASSAQGPNYGYTF. The CDR3 nucleotides are TGTGCCAGCAGTGCACAGGGGCCAAACTATGGCTACACCTTC.

The gene calls are TRBV7-6 and TRBJ2-5; no firm D call. In germline, CDR1 is SGHVS, CDR2 FNYEAQ. Trimming took 5 bases from V and 5 from J, leaving 6 bases between them. CDR3 length equals 11 residues. Here the CDR3 DNA reads TGTGCCAGCAGCCGCCAGGAGACCCAGTACTTC. It is translated as CASSRQETQYF. The whole variable domain, filled in from reference TRBV7-6 and TRBJ2-5, reads GAGVSQSPRYKVTKRGQDVALRCDPISGHVSLYWYRQALGQGPEFLTYFNYEAQQDKSGLPNDRFSAERPEGSISTLTIQRTEQRDSAMYRCASSRQETQYFGPGTRLLVL.

The chain employs TRBV5-1 and TRBJ1-2, with D uncertain. The germline gives CDR1 SGHRS, CDR2 YFSETQ. The length of the CDR3 is 13 residues. V lost 1 base and J lost 6, with 10 bases in between. CDR3 residues: CASSLRPVNGYTF. The CDR3 DNA is TGCGCCAGCAGCTTGAGGCCAGTTAATGGCTACACCTTC.

The chain has TRBV4-1 and TRBJ2-1, with no clear D. The V and J ends lost 0 bases and 12 bases respectively, with 12 bases between them. Germline V gene data show CDR1 as MGHRA and CDR2 as YSYEKL. The CDR3 has 13 residues. For the CDR3, the DNA is TGCGCCAGCAGCCAAGATGTGGGGTTCCCGCAGTTCTTC. It encodes CASSQDVGFPQFF.

This chain links TRBV18 with TRBJ2-1; TRBD1 aligns across 8 bases. Germline lookup yields CDR1 KGHSH and CDR2 LQKENI. The J segment lost 9 bases and the V segment lost 3 bases, leaving 7 bases of the junction unmatched. The CDR3 extends over 14 amino acids. The CDR3 coding sequence is TGTGCCAGCTCACCGAATCAGGGGGCCCTTGAGCAGTTCTTC. Protein product: CASSPNQGALEQFF.

V is TRBV10-2 and J is TRBJ2-1; 10 bases fit TRBD2. The CDR3 runs 15 residues. From germline, CDR1 is WSHSY and CDR2 SAAADI. V lost 9 bases and J lost 5; bases outside the gene matches: 10. The DNA of the CDR3 is TGCGCCAGTACCCTTAGCGGGGGGATCCACAATGAGCAGTTCTTC. It yields the protein CASTLSGGIHNEQFF.